This T cell receptor beta chain was obtained from a study of T cell changes during pregnancy in multiple sclerosis. The junction had 4 bases not matched to a gene; V was cut back by 3 bases and J by 12 bases. The CDR3 contains 13 residues. In germline, CDR1 is SGHAT, CDR2 FQNNGV. The assay was immunoSEQ multiplex PCR, and TCRdb's table has in-frame clones only and misses some. This sample has approximately 38,000 clones, with around 92% found just once. The sequences come from CD8+ T cells from peripheral blood mononuclear cells, collected in the second trimester of pregnancy. The receptor was derived from a female donor with multiple sclerosis, enrolled in a pregnancy study. V usage is TRBV11-2 and J usage is TRBJ2-1; 11 bases are a match to TRBD2. CDR3 protein: CASSFVAGGAQFF. In DNA, the CDR3 is TGTGCCAGCAGCTTTGTAGCGGGAGGGGCGCAGTTCTTC.